A single sample is the source of the 15 T cell receptor beta chains below, sequenced in a study of blood T cell repertoires in COVID-19. Repertoires were generated with immunoSEQ multiplex PCR, while TCRdb's copy carries only in-frame clones and drops some. The sample consists of hundreds of thousands of clones, around 88% of them appearing once. Material for sequencing was peripheral blood. The receptors come from a young woman who had recovered from COVID-19.

The chain carries TRBV4-1 and TRBJ1-5; the D gene is possibly TRBD1 (6 bases). The CDR3 has 15 amino acids. Germline V lookup: CDR1 MGHRA, CDR2 YSYEKL. V was trimmed by 4 bases and J by 0 bases, leaving 10 bases between them. The CDR3 DNA reads TGCGCCAGCAGCCTAAGGGACAATAGCAATCAGCCCCAGCATTTT. This encodes CASSLRDNSNQPQHF.

The V and J genes are TRBV13 and TRBJ1-1; 8 bases are a match to TRBD1. CDR3 length: 13 residues. Germline assignment: CDR1 PRHDT and CDR2 FYEKMQ (reference sequence). Losses at the gene ends were 3 bases for V and 11 bases for J; bases not matched to a gene: 8. Written as DNA, the CDR3 is TGTGCCAGCAGCTTGTTGGACAGGGTCGGTGCTTTCTTT. Translating gives CASSLLDRVGAFF.

This clone was seen more than once but under ten times. Within the sample, other DNA sequences also encode this same CDR3. This chain links TRBV5-1 with TRBJ2-1; 9 bases match TRBD2. V shed 5 bases and J 4 bases; nucleotides not matched to a gene: 1. The CDR3 is made up of 13 amino acids. Germline values: CDR1 SGHRS, CDR2 YFSETQ. CDR3 in amino acids: CASSSGSYNEQFF. The CDR3 DNA reads as TGCGCCAGCAGTAGCGGGAGTTACAATGAGCAGTTCTTC. The variable domain in full, completed from reference TRBV5-1 and TRBJ2-1, reads KAGVTQTPRYLIKTRGQQVTLSCSPISGHRSVSWYQQTPGQGLQFLFEYFSETQRNKGNFPGRFSGRQFSNSRSEMNVSTLELGDSALYLCASSSGSYNEQFFGPGTRLTVL.

This chain uses TRBV30 with TRBJ1-6; 7 bases match TRBD1. V was clipped by 3 bases and J by 7 bases; unmatched bases: 6. The CDR3 loop spans 14 amino acids. Germline V gene lookup returns CDR1 GTSNPN and CDR2 SVGIG (reference sequence). The CDR3 loop reads CAWRRGTVNSPLHF. The CDR3 nucleotides are TGTGCCTGGAGACGGGGGACAGTCAATTCACCCCTCCACTTT. Full variable domain (missing parts from reference TRBV30 and TRBJ1-6): SQTIHQWPATLVQPVGSPLSLECTVEGTSNPNLYWYRQAAGRGLQLLFYSVGIGQISSEVPQNLSASRPQDRQFILSSKKLLLSDSGFYLCAWRRGTVNSPLHFGNGTRLTVT.

The V and J genes are TRBV3-1 (or the pseudogene TRBV3-2) and TRBJ1-3, with D uncertain. CDR3 length: 15 residues. V shed 0 bases and J shed 2 bases, with 8 bases lying between them. Germline CDR1 reads LGHDT; CDR2 reads YNNKEL (reference sequence). The CDR3 nucleotides are TGTGCCAGCAGCCAAGATAGGAGGGCTGGAAACACCATATATTTT. Protein: CASSQDRRAGNTIYF.

The chain has TRBV7-9 and TRBJ1-1; D gene uncertain. Trimming stripped 0 bases from V and 2 bases from J, with 7 bases between. The germline V gene has CDR1 SEHNR and CDR2 FQNEAQ (reference sequence). This CDR3 contains 14 residues. CDR3 loop: CASSLARVNTEAFF. The CDR3 coding sequence is TGTGCCAGCAGCTTAGCGCGGGTAAACACTGAAGCTTTCTTT.

A single count supports this clone. This chain uses TRBV6-5 with TRBJ1-1, with 9 positions matching TRBD1. Losses at the gene ends were 7 bases for V and 6 bases for J; bases not matched to a gene: 9. The V gene's germline CDR1 is MNHEY and CDR2 SVGAGI. The CDR3 runs 14 residues. The DNA for the CDR3 is TGTGCCAGCAAGCGACAGGGGGGTTCGGCTGAAGCTTTCTTT. This translates into CASKRQGGSAEAFF.

The rearrangement joins TRBV19 to TRBJ1-2; D is possibly TRBD1 (6 bases). V dropped 4 bases and J dropped 4 bases, with 16 bases sitting between them. The germline V gene has CDR1 LNHDA and CDR2 SQIVND (reference sequence). This CDR3 comprises 15 residues. CDR3 in DNA: TGTGCCAGTAGTACCGGGATAGGACAGAGCTATGGCTACACCTTC. This encodes CASSTGIGQSYGYTF.

V usage is TRBV10-2 and J usage is TRBJ1-2, with D possibly being TRBD1 (5 bases). Germline V gene data show CDR1 as WSHSY and CDR2 as SAAADI. This CDR3 contains 12 residues. Trimming removed 3 bases at V and 6 bases at J, with 8 bases between. CDR3 protein: CASSESGDGYTF. In nucleotides, the CDR3 is TGCGCCAGCAGTGAATCGGGGGATGGCTACACCTTC.

The chain is built from TRBV5-1 and TRBJ2-1; 12 bases map to TRBD2. This CDR3 has 14 amino acids. The ends lost 0 bases at V and 11 bases at J; junction bases unmatched: 3. The germline gives CDR1 SGHRS, CDR2 YFSETQ. CDR3 DNA: TGCGCCAGCAGCTTGGGACTAGCGGGAGCTAAGCAGTTCTTC. Translating it yields CASSLGLAGAKQFF.

The CDR3 region is CASSYSTGDYGYTF. The CDR3 nucleotides are TGTGCCAGCAGTTACTCAACAGGGGACTATGGCTACACCTTC. The V gene is TRBV6-5, the J gene TRBJ1-2; 7 positions agree with TRBD1. The germline gives CDR1 MNHEY, CDR2 SVGAGI. V shed 0 bases and J 3 bases; nucleotides not matched to a gene: 1. The CDR3 has 14 residues.

The V call is TRBV15, the J call TRBJ1-2; D is perhaps TRBD1 (5 bases). Trimming shortened V by 1 base and J by 8 bases, and 17 bases separated the two germline ends. Germline V gene data show CDR1 as LNHNV and CDR2 as YYDKDF (reference sequence). The CDR3 sequence is 15 residues long. CDR3 amino acids: CATSRAKGLLEGYTF. CDR3 in DNA: TGTGCCACCAGCAGAGCAAAGGGACTGCTCGAAGGCTACACCTTC.

The chain has TRBV9 and TRBJ2-1; 14 bases fit TRBD2. The junction had 3 bases not matched to a gene; V was cut back by 1 base and J by 6 bases. CDR1 and CDR2 from the germline V gene are SGDLS and YYNGEE. The CDR3 spans 16 residues. The CDR3 is CASSVRTSGRINEQFF. CDR3 in DNA: TGTGCCAGCAGCGTAAGGACTAGCGGGAGGATCAATGAGCAGTTCTTC.

This clone was seen once. J is TRBJ2-7 and V is TRBV4-1, with 7 bases that match TRBD2. CDR3 length: 17 amino acids. With 4 bases clipped from V and 4 bases from J, the junction kept 16 bases outside the gene matches. Germline V gene sequence: CDR1 MGHRA, CDR2 YSYEKL. The CDR3 is CASSPYALGGGGYEQYF. The CDR3, as DNA: TGCGCCAGCAGCCCCTATGCCCTCGGTGGGGGGGGATACGAGCAGTACTTC.

The rearrangement links TRBV3-1 (or the pseudogene TRBV3-2) to TRBJ2-1, with D tentatively TRBD2 (6 bases). Trimming took off 4 bases at V and 0 bases at J, with 10 bases between the two ends. From germline, CDR1 is LGHDT and CDR2 YNNKEL (reference sequence). This CDR3 contains 15 residues. This CDR3 is CASSPAGSSYNEQFF. Here the CDR3 DNA reads TGTGCCAGCAGCCCGGCGGGGAGCTCCTACAATGAGCAGTTCTTC.